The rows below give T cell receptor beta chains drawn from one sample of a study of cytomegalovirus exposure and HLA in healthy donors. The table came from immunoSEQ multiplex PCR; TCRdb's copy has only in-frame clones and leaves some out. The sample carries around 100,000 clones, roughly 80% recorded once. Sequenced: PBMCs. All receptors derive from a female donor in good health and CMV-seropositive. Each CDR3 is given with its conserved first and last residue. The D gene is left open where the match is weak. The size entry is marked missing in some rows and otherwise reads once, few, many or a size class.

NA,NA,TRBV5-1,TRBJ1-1,CASRSSGTRNTEAFF,TGCGCCAGCAGATCCTCCGGGACACGGAACACTGAAGCTTTCTTT
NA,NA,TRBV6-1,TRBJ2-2,CASRGPLPNTGELFF,TGTGCCAGCAGGGGGCCTCTACCTAACACCGGGGAGCTGTTTTTT
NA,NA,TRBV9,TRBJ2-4,CASSVGLAKNIQYF,TGTGCCAGCAGCGTAGGGCTAGCCAAAAACATTCAGTACTTC
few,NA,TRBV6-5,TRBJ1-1,CASSYGGGVGTEAFF,TGTGCCAGCAGTTACGGGGGAGGGGTGGGTACTGAAGCTTTCTTT
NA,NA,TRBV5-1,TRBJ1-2,CASTEGSWYFSTGYTF,TGCGCCAGCACGGAGGGGTCATGGTACTTCTCGACTGGCTACACCTTC
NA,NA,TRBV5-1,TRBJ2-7,CASSSSGHSGYEQYF,TGCGCCAGCAGTTCTTCAGGGCACTCCGGCTACGAGCAGTACTTC
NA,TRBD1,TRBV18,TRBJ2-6,CASSPGRDSPTAGANVLTF,TGTGCCAGCTCACCGGGTCGGGACAGTCCTACGGCTGGGGCCAACGTCCTGACTTTC
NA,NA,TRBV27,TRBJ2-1,CASTPGWEEGEQFF,TGTGCCAGCACCCCTGGCTGGGAGGAGGGTGAGCAGTTCTTC
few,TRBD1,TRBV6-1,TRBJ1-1,CASIEGQRYTEAFF,TGTGCCAGCATCGAGGGACAGCGGTACACTGAAGCTTTCTTT
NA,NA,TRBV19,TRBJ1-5,CASSKQAINQPQHF,TGTGCCAGTAGTAAACAGGCGATCAATCAGCCCCAGCATTTT
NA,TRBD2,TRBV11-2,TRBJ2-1,CASSLHRLAGSYNEQFF,TGTGCCAGCAGCTTACACCGACTAGCGGGCTCCTACAATGAGCAGTTCTTC
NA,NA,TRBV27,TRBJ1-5,CASSPRGTLGNQPQHF,TGTGCCAGCAGTCCGAGGGGGACGTTGGGCAATCAGCCCCAGCATTTT
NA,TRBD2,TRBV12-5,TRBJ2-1,CASGLVSLAGGDHNMNEQFF,TGTGCTAGTGGTTTGGTATCTCTAGCGGGAGGGGACCATAATATGAATGAGCAGTTCTTC
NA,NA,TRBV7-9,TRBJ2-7,CASSPRGAETTKQYF,TGTGCCAGCAGCCCCCGAGGAGCGGAGACTACGAAGCAGTACTTC
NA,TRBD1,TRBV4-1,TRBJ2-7,CASSFGTGGLEQYF,TGCGCCAGCAGCTTCGGGACAGGGGGACTAGAGCAGTACTTC
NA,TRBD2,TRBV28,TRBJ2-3,CASTLLAGTGTDTQYF,TGTGCCAGCACCCTTTTAGCGGGAACAGGCACAGATACGCAGTATTTT
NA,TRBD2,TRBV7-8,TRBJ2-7,CASSSGTSHYEQYF,TGTGCCAGCAGCTCGGGGACTAGCCACTACGAGCAGTACTTC
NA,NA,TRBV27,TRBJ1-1,CASRYRANTEAFF,TGTGCCAGCAGATACAGGGCGAACACTGAAGCTTTCTTT
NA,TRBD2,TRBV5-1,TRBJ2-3,CASSPGVAGGRDTQYF,TGCGCCAGCAGCCCGGGGGTAGCGGGAGGAAGAGATACGCAGTATTTT
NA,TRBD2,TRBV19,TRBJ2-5,CASSIRPGGGETQYF,TGTGCCAGTAGTATCCGGCCGGGGGGAGGGGAGACCCAGTACTTC
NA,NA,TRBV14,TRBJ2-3,CASTSGRRGTSTDTQYF,TGTGCCAGCACTTCTGGCCGTAGAGGGACTAGCACAGATACGCAGTATTTT
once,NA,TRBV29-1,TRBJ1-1,CSVSGRLNTEAFF,TGCAGCGTTTCTGGTCGGTTGAACACTGAAGCTTTCTTT
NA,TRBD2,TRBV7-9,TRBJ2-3,CASSFVPGLAGVGDTQYF,TGTGCCAGCAGCTTCGTCCCGGGACTAGCGGGAGTAGGGGATACGCAGTATTTT
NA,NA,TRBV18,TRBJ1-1,CASSPPSRGTEAFF,TGTGCCAGCTCACCACCATCACGAGGTACTGAAGCTTTCTTT
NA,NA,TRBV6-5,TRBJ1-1,CASSYAGSKAEAFF,TGTGCCAGCAGTTACGCCGGGTCCAAGGCTGAAGCTTTCTTT
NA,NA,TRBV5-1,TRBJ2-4,CASSLAPGGGDAGIQYF,TGCGCCAGCAGCTTGGCCCCCGGAGGGGGCGACGCCGGCATTCAGTACTTC
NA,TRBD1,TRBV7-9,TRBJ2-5,CASSFGDRVQETQYF,TGTGCCAGCAGCTTCGGGGACAGGGTCCAAGAGACCCAGTACTTC
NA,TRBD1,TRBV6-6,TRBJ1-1,CASSGTGEGTEAFF,TGTGCCAGCAGTGGGACAGGGGAGGGGACTGAAGCTTTCTTT
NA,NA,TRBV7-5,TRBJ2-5,CVRSTDRGRKTQYF,TGTGTCAGAAGCACCGACAGGGGGCGAAAGACCCAGTACTTC
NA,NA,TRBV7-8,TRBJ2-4,CASSLAFGVNIQYF,TGTGCCAGCAGCTTAGCTTTCGGGGTAAACATTCAGTACTTC
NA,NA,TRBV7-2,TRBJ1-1,CASSLARGGHDTEAFF,TGTGCCAGCAGCTTAGCGCGGGGGGGACACGACACTGAAGCTTTCTTT
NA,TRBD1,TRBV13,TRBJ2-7,CASSLRGRPYEQYF,TGTGCCAGCAGCCTCAGGGGGCGCCCCTACGAGCAGTACTTC
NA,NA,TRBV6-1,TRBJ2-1,CASSALNLRTPYNEQFF,TGTGCCAGCAGTGCGCTAAACCTTAGGACACCTTACAATGAGCAGTTCTTC
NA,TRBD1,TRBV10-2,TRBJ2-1,CASTQTGHNEQFF,TGCGCCAGCACCCAGACAGGGCACAATGAGCAGTTCTTC